This T cell receptor (beta chain) was recorded in a study of shared clonotypes between healthy human individuals. Measured with immunoSEQ multiplex PCR; TCRdb has only the in-frame clones, and not every one. The sample has a few hundred thousand clones; 65% are singletons. Germline assignment: CDR1 SGHRS and CDR2 YFSETQ. Losses at the gene ends were 3 bases for V and 6 bases for J; bases not matched to a gene: 9. The CDR3 loop spans 15 amino acids. Remarks on this clone: Its antigen is undetermined.

Findings and caveats of the study: Genetic and exposure-history diversity was limited by the small donor number.

The V gene is TRBV5-1, the J gene TRBJ1-1; 9 positions agree with TRBD1. The receptor's source is a man in his thirties or forties in good health. Sequencing used memory CD4+ T cells sorted from blood. Subset defined: CD45RA-negative fraction. Here the CDR3 DNA reads TGCGCCAGCAGCTACACAGGGACAGGGCTCGCTGAAGCTTTCTTT. Its translation is CASSYTGTGLAEAFF. The full variable domain, in which reference TRBV5-1 and TRBJ1-1 provide the parts outside the CDR3, is KAGVTQTPRYLIKTRGQQVTLSCSPISGHRSVSWYQQTPGQGLQFLFEYFSETQRNKGNFPGRFSGRQFSNSRSEMNVSTLELGDSALYLCASSYTGTGLAEAFFGQGTRLTVV.